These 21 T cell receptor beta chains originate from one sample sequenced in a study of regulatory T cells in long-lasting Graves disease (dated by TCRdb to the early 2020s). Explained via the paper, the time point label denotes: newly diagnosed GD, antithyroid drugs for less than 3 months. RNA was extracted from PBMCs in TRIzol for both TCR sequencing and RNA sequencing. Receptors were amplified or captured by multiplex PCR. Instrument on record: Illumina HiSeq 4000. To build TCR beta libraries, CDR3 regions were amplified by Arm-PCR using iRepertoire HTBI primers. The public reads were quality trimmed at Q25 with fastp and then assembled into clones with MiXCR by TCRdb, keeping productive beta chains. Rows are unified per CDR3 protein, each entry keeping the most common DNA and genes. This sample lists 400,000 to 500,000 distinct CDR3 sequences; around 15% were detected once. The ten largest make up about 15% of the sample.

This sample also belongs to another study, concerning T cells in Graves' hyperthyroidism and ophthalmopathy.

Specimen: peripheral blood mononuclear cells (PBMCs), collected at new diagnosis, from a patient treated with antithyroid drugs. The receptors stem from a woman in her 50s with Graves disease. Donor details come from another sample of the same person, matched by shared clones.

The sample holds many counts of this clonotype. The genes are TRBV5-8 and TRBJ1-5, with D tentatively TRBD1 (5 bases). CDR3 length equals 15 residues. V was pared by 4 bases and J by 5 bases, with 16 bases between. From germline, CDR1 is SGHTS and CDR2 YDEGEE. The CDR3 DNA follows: TGTGCCAGCAGCCCGGGCATGGGGCCGTATCAGCCCCAGCATTTT. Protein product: CASSPGMGPYQPQHF.

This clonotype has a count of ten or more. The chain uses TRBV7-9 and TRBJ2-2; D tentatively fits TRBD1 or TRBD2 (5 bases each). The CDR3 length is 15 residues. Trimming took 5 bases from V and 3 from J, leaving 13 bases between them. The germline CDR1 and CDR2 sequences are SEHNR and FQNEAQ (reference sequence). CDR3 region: CASSLVGGYTGELFF. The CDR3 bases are TGTGCCAGCAGCCTCGTTGGGGGTTACACCGGGGAGCTGTTTTTT.

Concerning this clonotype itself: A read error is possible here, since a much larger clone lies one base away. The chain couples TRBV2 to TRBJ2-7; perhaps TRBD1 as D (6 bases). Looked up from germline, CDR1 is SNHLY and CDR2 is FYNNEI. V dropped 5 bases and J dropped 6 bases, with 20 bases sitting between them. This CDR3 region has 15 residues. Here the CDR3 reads CASSFGGSPVAEQYF. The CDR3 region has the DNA TGTGCCAGCAGTTTTGGGGGCAGCCCCGTTGCCGAGCAGTACTTC.

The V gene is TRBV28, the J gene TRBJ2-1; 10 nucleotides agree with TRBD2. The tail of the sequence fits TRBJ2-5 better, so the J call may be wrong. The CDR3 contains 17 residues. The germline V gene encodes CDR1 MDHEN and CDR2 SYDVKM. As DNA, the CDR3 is TGTGCCAGCAGTTTATCTAGCGGGAGAGGGGTCCAAGAGACCCAGTACTTC. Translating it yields CASSLSSGRGVQETQYF.

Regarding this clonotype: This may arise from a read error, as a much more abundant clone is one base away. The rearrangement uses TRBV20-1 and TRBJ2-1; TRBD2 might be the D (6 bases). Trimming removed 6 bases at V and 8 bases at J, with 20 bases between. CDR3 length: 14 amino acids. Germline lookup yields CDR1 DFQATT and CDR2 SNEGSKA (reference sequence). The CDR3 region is CSAGEERTYYEQFF. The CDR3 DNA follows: TGCAGTGCCGGGGAGGAGCGCACGTACTATGAGCAGTTCTTC.

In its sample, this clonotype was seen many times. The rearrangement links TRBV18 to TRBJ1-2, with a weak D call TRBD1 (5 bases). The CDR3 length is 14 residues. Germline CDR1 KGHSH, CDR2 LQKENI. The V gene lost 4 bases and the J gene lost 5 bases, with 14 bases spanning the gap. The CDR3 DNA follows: TGTGCCAGCTCACGATCCCAACAGGAATATGGCTACACCTTC. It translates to CASSRSQQEYGYTF.

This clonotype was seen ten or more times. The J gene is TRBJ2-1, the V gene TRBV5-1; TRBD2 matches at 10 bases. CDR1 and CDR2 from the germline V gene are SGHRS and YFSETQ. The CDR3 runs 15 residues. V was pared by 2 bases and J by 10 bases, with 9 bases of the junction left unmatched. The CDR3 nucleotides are TGCGCCAGCAGCTTCCGGACTAGCGGAGGGGAGGAGCAGTTCTTC. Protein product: CASSFRTSGGEEQFF.

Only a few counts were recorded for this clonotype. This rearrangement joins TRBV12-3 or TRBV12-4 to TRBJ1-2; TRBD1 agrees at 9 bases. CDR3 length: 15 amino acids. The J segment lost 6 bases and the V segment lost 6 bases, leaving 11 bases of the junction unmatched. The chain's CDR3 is CASSKLRRTGDGYTF. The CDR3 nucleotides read TGTGCCAGCAGCAAGCTCCGACGGACAGGGGATGGCTACACCTTC.

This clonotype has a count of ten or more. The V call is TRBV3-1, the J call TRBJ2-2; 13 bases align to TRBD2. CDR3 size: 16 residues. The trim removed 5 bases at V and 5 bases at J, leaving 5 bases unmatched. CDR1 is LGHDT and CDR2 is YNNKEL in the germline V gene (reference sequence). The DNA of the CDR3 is TGTGCCAGCAGCAGACGGACTAGCGGGAGAACCGGGGAGCTGTTTTTT. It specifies CASSRRTSGRTGELFF.

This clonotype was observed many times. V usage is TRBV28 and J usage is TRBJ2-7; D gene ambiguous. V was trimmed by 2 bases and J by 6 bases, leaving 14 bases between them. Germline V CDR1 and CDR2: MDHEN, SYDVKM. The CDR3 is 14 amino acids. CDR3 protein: CASSLTAAAAEQYF. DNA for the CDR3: TGTGCCAGCAGTTTAACGGCGGCGGCGGCCGAGCAGTACTTC.

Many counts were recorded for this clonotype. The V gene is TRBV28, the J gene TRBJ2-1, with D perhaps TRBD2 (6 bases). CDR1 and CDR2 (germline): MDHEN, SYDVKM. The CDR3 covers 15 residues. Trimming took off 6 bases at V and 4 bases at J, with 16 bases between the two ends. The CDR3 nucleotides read TGTGCCAGCAGATTAGCGGAGATGGAGTACAATGAGCAGTTCTTC. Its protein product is CASRLAEMEYNEQFF. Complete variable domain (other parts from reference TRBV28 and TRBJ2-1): DVKVTQSSRYLVKRTGEKVFLECVQDMDHENMFWYRQDPGLGLRLIYFSYDVKMKEKGDIPEGYSVSREKKERFSLILESASTNQTSMYLCASRLAEMEYNEQFFGPGTRLTVL.

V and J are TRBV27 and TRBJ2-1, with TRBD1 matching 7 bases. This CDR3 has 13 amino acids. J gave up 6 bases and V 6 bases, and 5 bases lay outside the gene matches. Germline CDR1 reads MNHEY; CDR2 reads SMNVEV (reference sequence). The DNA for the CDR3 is TGTGCCAGCAGGACAGGGAGTCGCAATGAGCAGTTCTTC. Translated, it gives CASRTGSRNEQFF.

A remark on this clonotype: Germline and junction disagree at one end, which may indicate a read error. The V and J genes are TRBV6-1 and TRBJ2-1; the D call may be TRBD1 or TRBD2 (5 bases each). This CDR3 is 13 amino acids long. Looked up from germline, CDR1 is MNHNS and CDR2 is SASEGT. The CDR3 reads CASSGTSYNEQLF. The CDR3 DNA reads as TGTGCCAGCTCCGGGACCTCCTACAATGAGCAGCTCTTC.

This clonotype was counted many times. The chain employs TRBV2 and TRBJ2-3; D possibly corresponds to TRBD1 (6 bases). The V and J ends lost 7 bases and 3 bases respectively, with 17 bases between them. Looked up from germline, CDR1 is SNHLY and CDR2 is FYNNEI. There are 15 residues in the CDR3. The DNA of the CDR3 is TGTGCCAGCACCTACCAGGACAGAGGAACAGATACGCAGTATTTT. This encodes CASTYQDRGTDTQYF.

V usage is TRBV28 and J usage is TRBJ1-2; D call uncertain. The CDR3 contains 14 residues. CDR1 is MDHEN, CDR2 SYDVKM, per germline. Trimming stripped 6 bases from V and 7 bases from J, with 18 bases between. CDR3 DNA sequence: TGTGCCAGCAGCCCACCCGAGGGTCTGGGTGGCTACACCTTC. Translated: CASSPPEGLGGYTF.

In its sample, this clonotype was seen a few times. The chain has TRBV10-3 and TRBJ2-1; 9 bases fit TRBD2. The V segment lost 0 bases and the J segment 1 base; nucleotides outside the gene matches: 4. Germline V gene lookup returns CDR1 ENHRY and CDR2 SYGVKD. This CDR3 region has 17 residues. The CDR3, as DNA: TGTGCCATCAGTGAGTCTAGGGCGGGAGGGTCCTACAATGAGCAGTTCTTC. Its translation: CAISESRAGGSYNEQFF.

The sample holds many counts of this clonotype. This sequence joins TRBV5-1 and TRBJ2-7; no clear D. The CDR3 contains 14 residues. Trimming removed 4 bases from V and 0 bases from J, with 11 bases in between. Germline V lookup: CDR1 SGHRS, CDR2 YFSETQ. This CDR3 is CASSPGPSSYEQYF. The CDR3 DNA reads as TGCGCCAGCAGCCCCGGGCCAAGCTCCTACGAGCAGTACTTC.

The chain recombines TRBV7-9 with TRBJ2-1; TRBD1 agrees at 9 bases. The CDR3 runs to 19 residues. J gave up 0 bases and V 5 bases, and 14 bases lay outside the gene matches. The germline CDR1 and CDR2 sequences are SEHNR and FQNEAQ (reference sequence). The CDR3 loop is CASSPRDRDSGSSYNEQFF. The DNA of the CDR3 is TGTGCCAGCAGCCCTAGGGACAGGGACAGCGGAAGCTCCTACAATGAGCAGTTCTTC.

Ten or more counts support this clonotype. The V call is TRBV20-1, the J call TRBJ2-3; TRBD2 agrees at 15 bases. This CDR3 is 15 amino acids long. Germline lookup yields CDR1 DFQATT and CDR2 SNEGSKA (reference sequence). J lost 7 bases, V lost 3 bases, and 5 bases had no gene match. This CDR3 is CSASQGTSGRNTQYF. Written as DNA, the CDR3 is TGCAGTGCTAGCCAAGGGACTAGCGGGAGGAATACGCAGTATTTT.

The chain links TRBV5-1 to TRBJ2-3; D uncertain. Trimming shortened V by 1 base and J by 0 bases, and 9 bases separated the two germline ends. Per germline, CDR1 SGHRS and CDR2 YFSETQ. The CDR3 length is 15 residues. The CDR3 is CASSLTRASTDTQYF. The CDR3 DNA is TGCGCCAGCAGCTTGACAAGAGCTAGCACAGATACGCAGTATTTT.

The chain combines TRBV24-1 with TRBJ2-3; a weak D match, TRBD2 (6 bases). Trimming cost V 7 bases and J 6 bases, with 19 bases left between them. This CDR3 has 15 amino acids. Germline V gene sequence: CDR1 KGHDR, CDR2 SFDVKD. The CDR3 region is CATRGSPGVDDTQYF. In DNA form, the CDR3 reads TGTGCCACCAGGGGTTCTCCGGGAGTAGACGATACGCAGTATTTT.